The 25 T cell receptor beta chains below were found in one sample sequenced in a study of blood T cell repertoires in COVID-19. Measured with immunoSEQ multiplex PCR; TCRdb has only the in-frame clones, and not every one. Seen here are about 34,000 clones, more than 75% observed once, and the top ten hold roughly 7.3%. The sequenced sample was peripheral blood. These receptors were taken from a woman aged 60-70 years with acute or convalescent COVID-19.

J is TRBJ1-6 and V is TRBV5-1, with TRBD1 matching over 10 bases. J gave up 1 base and V 0 bases, and 4 bases lay outside the gene matches. The CDR3 has 18 amino acids. In germline, CDR1 is SGHRS, CDR2 YFSETQ. As DNA, the CDR3 is TGCGCCAGCAGCTTGGCCCCGGGACAGGGGTCCTATAATTCACCCCTCCACTTT. Amino acid sequence: CASSLAPGQGSYNSPLHF. The full variable domain, its missing parts supplied by reference TRBV5-1 and TRBJ1-6, is KAGVTQTPRYLIKTRGQQVTLSCSPISGHRSVSWYQQTPGQGLQFLFEYFSETQRNKGNFPGRFSGRQFSNSRSEMNVSTLELGDSALYLCASSLAPGQGSYNSPLHFGNGTRLTVT.

V is TRBV7-2 and J is TRBJ2-5; possibly TRBD2 for D (6 bases). V lost 5 bases and J lost 7, with 14 bases in between. The V gene's germline CDR1 is SGHTA and CDR2 FQGNSA. This CDR3 has 13 amino acids. The CDR3 loop reads CASSPGQEGTQYF. The CDR3 nucleotides are TGTGCCAGCAGCCCCGGCCAGGAGGGGACCCAGTACTTC.

This sequence joins TRBV2 and TRBJ2-3; TRBD2 is a possible D gene (6 bases). The V gene's germline CDR1 is SNHLY and CDR2 FYNNEI. The CDR3 covers 15 residues. V shed 4 bases and J shed 1 base, with 12 bases lying between them. The chain's CDR3 is CASSGQRARTDTQYF. CDR3 nucleotides: TGTGCCAGCAGTGGGCAGCGGGCCCGCACAGATACGCAGTATTTT.

The chain uses TRBV7-3 and TRBJ2-3, with 7 positions matching TRBD1. CDR3 size: 15 residues. Trimming removed 0 bases from V and 2 bases from J; junction bases left unmatched: 2. CDR1 and CDR2 from the germline V gene are SGHTA and FQGTGA. CDR3 sequence: CASSLTGGYTDTQYF. The CDR3 DNA is TGTGCCAGCAGCTTAACAGGGGGCTACACAGATACGCAGTATTTT.

The chain carries TRBV2 and TRBJ2-4; a possible D gene is TRBD2 (5 bases). Between the trimmed V and J ends, which lost 4 bases and 7 bases, there was a span of 17 bases. CDR3 length: 15 amino acids. From germline, CDR1 is SNHLY and CDR2 FYNNEI. The CDR3 bases are TGTGCCAGCAGTGGGTTAGGGAGCTCCGGGAACATTCAGTACTTC. Its protein is CASSGLGSSGNIQYF.

This clone was found once. The chain combines TRBV28 with TRBJ1-2, with 8 bases lining up with TRBD1. The CDR3 runs 16 residues. V dropped 1 base and J dropped 6; count of bases not matched to a gene: 10. From germline, CDR1 is MDHEN and CDR2 SYDVKM. The CDR3 loop is CASSLFGPGQGHGYTF. CDR3 DNA: TGTGCCAGCAGTTTATTTGGCCCCGGACAGGGACATGGCTACACCTTC.

The rearrangement links TRBV28 to TRBJ1-2, with D possibly TRBD1 on 6 matching bases. With 8 bases removed from V and 9 bases from J, the gap between germline ends came to 19 bases. CDR3 length: 13 amino acids. CDR1 is MDHEN and CDR2 is SYDVKM in the germline V gene. CDR3 in amino acids: CASEGVDRSSYTF. The CDR3 DNA follows: TGTGCCAGCGAGGGGGTCGACAGGTCTAGCTACACCTTC.

The rearrangement joins TRBV19 to TRBJ1-1; the D gene is possibly TRBD1 (6 bases). The CDR3 consists of 14 residues. Trimming took off 6 bases at V and 0 bases at J, with 11 bases between the two ends. From germline, CDR1 is LNHDA and CDR2 SQIVND (reference sequence). The CDR3 nucleotides read TGTGCCAGTAGGGAGACAGGCATGAACACTGAAGCTTTCTTT. It translates to CASRETGMNTEAFF.

The V call is TRBV6-1, the J call TRBJ2-7, with D unclear. CDR1 is MNHNS and CDR2 is SASEGT in the germline V gene. V shed 3 bases and J shed 4 bases, with 16 bases lying between them. The CDR3 covers 15 residues. The CDR3 spells CASSEFGQENYEQYF. CDR3 nucleotide sequence: TGTGCCAGCAGTGAGTTTGGGCAGGAAAATTACGAGCAGTACTTC.

This chain joins TRBV6-5 and TRBJ2-7; the D gene is possibly TRBD2 (6 bases). The CDR3 sequence is 15 residues long. Per germline, CDR1 MNHEY and CDR2 SVGAGI. V shed 7 bases and J shed 0 bases, with 16 bases lying between them. The CDR3 DNA reads TGTGCCAGCATGCCCTGGGAGGCGAGCTCCTACGAGCAGTACTTC. Its protein product is CASMPWEASSYEQYF.

The rearrangement uses TRBV3-1 (or the pseudogene TRBV3-2) and TRBJ2-1; the D gene is possibly TRBD2 (6 bases). The CDR3 length is 15 residues. Germline V CDR1 and CDR2: LGHDT, YNNKEL (reference sequence). V was cut by 2 bases and J by 0 bases, with 8 bases left in between. The DNA for the CDR3 is TGTGCCAGCAGCCAACGGGGGAGCTCCTACAATGAGCAGTTCTTC. It codes for CASSQRGSSYNEQFF.

V is TRBV11-2 and J is TRBJ1-5; 10 bases map to TRBD1. The trim removed 2 bases at V and 0 bases at J, leaving 7 bases unmatched. The CDR3 has 18 residues. Germline V gene sequence: CDR1 SGHAT, CDR2 FQNNGV. CDR3 DNA sequence: TGTGCCAGCAGCTTACTGGGACAGGGGTTAGGTAGCAATCAGCCCCAGCATTTT. It translates to CASSLLGQGLGSNQPQHF.

The chain links TRBV24-1 to TRBJ1-6, with D tentatively TRBD1 (5 bases). The CDR3 consists of 18 residues. Trimming removed 5 bases from V and 5 bases from J, with 21 bases in between. In germline, CDR1 is KGHDR, CDR2 SFDVKD. CDR3 loop: CATSVRGREREDNSPLHF. CDR3 nucleotides: TGTGCCACCAGTGTCCGGGGGAGGGAAAGAGAAGATAATTCACCCCTCCACTTT.

J is TRBJ2-3 and V is TRBV18, with 7 bases matching TRBD1. CDR3 size: 18 residues. With 6 bases clipped from V and 0 bases from J, the junction kept 15 bases outside the gene matches. The germline V gene encodes CDR1 KGHSH and CDR2 LQKENI. The DNA of the CDR3 is TGTGCCAGCTCGCATGACTTCAGGGGGAGATTGAGCACAGATACGCAGTATTTT. Amino acid sequence: CASSHDFRGRLSTDTQYF.

J is TRBJ1-2 and V is TRBV5-1; TRBD1 might be the D (5 bases). Trimming cost V 0 bases and J 4 bases, with 19 bases left between them. Germline V gene data show CDR1 as SGHRS and CDR2 as YFSETQ. This CDR3 has 17 residues. The CDR3 sequence: CASSLGLRPQGSYGYTF. In nucleotides, the CDR3 is TGCGCCAGCAGCTTGGGTCTACGACCTCAGGGTTCCTATGGCTACACCTTC.

The genes are TRBV18 and TRBJ2-7, with TRBD1 matching over 7 bases. The trim removed 5 bases at V and 6 bases at J, leaving 13 bases unmatched. The CDR3 runs to 15 residues. From germline, CDR1 is KGHSH and CDR2 LQKENI. CDR3 protein: CASSEPGQYLSEQYF. DNA of the CDR3: TGTGCCAGCTCAGAACCGGGACAGTATTTGAGCGAGCAGTACTTC.

The chain uses TRBV30 and TRBJ2-7; D is possibly TRBD1 (6 bases). This CDR3 is 16 amino acids long. The V gene lost 0 bases and the J gene lost 4 bases, with 19 bases spanning the gap. Germline values: CDR1 GTSNPN, CDR2 SVGIG (reference sequence). The CDR3 sequence is CAWSVLPGRGLYEQYF. The CDR3 DNA follows: TGTGCCTGGAGTGTACTCCCCGGCAGGGGCCTTTACGAGCAGTACTTC.

The chain carries TRBV6-2 or TRBV6-3 and TRBJ1-5, with D unresolved. V was shortened by 2 bases and J by 3 bases, with 14 bases between the two germline ends. The CDR3 has 16 amino acids. Germline CDR1 and CDR2: MNHEY and SVGEGT. CDR3 in DNA: TGTGCCAGCAGTTACGGATCGGAGGAATCCAATCAGCCCCAGCATTTT. Protein product: CASSYGSEESNQPQHF.

This chain joins TRBV19 and TRBJ1-5; possibly TRBD1 for D (5 bases). The germline CDR1 and CDR2 sequences are LNHDA and SQIVND (reference sequence). V lost 3 bases to trimming and J lost 7 bases, with 10 bases between them. This CDR3 is built from 13 residues. The CDR3 spells CASSIRVWQPQHF. The DNA for the CDR3 is TGTGCCAGTAGTATCAGGGTATGGCAGCCCCAGCATTTT.

This rearrangement joins TRBV9 to TRBJ2-3, with D perhaps matching TRBD2 (7 bases). Looked up from germline, CDR1 is SGDLS and CDR2 is YYNGEE. This CDR3 is built from 17 residues. Between the trimmed V and J ends, which lost 4 bases and 4 bases, there was a span of 22 bases. Written as DNA, the CDR3 is TGTGCCAGCAGCCCCAAGGGGGGGCGAATCCCCGCAGATACGCAGTATTTT. Amino acid sequence: CASSPKGGRIPADTQYF.

The V gene is TRBV4-1, the J gene TRBJ2-3; 13 nucleotides match TRBD2. This CDR3 is built from 15 residues. Germline lookup yields CDR1 MGHRA and CDR2 YSYEKL. J lost 6 bases, V lost 3 bases, and 3 bases had no gene match. The CDR3 sequence is CASSHKGLAGDTQYF. As DNA, the CDR3 is TGCGCCAGCAGCCACAAGGGACTAGCGGGGGATACGCAGTATTTT.

The chain joins TRBV10-3 to TRBJ1-6; D is perhaps TRBD1 (5 bases). This CDR3 is built from 14 residues. V gave up 0 bases and J gave up 11 bases, with 11 bases separating them. In germline, CDR1 is ENHRY, CDR2 SYGVKD. DNA of the CDR3: TGTGCCATCAGTGAGTCGCAGGGTTGGGCACCCCTCCACTTT. Translating gives CAISESQGWAPLHF.

V gene TRBV6-5 combines with J gene TRBJ2-6, with a tentative D call TRBD1 (5 bases). With 6 bases removed from V and 1 base from J, the gap between germline ends came to 7 bases. Looked up from germline, CDR1 is MNHEY and CDR2 is SVGAGI. There are 14 residues in the CDR3. The CDR3 DNA reads TGTGCCAGCAGGACAGAGTCTGGGGCCAACGTCCTGACTTTC. Translated, it gives CASRTESGANVLTF.

The rearrangement joins TRBV12-3 or TRBV12-4 to TRBJ1-5, with 7 positions matching TRBD1. Unmatched junction bases numbered 1, after V lost 1 base and J lost 7 bases. The CDR3 runs 13 residues. The CDR3 loop is CASSLGDRQPQHF. For the CDR3, the DNA is TGTGCCAGCAGTTTAGGGGACAGACAGCCCCAGCATTTT.

The genes are TRBV18 and TRBJ2-7, with unresolved D. This CDR3 has 15 residues. Trimming removed 1 base from V and 2 bases from J, with 12 bases in between. Germline-derived CDR1 and CDR2 are KGHSH and LQKENI. The CDR3 DNA follows: TGTGCCAGCTCACCACTCCCCCACGGTGCCTACGAGCAGTACTTC. This encodes CASSPLPHGAYEQYF.